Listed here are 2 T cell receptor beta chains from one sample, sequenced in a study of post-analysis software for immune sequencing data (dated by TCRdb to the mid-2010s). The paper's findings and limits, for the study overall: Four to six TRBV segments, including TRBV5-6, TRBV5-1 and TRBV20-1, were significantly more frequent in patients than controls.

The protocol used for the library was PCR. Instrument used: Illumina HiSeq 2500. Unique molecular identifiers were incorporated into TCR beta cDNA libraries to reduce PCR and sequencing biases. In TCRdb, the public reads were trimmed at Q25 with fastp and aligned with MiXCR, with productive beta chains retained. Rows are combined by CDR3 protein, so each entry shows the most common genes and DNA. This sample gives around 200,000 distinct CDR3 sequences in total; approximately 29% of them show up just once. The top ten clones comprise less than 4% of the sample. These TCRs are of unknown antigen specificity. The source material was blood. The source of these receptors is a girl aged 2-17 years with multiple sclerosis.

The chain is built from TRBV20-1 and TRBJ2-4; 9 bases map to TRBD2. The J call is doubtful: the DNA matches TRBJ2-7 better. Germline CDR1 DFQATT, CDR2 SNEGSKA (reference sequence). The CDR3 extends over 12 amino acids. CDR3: CSARTSEYEQYF. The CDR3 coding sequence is TGCAGTGCACGGACTAGCGAATACGAGCAGTACTTC.

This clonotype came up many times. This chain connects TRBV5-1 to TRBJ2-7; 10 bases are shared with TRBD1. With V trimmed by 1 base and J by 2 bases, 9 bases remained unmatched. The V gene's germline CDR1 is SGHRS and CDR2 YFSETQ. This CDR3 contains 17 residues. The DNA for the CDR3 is TGCGCCAGCAGCTTGACTTCTGGGACAGGGGAGGCCTACGAGCAGTACTTC. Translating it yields CASSLTSGTGEAYEQYF.